This TCR beta chain was retrieved from a study of T-cell reconstitution after alpha-beta-depleted transplantation in children. The ends lost 5 bases at V and 0 bases at J; junction bases unmatched: 2. CDR1 SGHTA and CDR2 FQGNSA come from the germline V gene. The CDR3 spans 15 residues. In this sample, this clonotype turned up many times. Its antigen is currently unknown. Study findings and constraints: In patients about two months after transplant, alpha-beta T cells reportedly arose from several hundred expanded graft clones.

Researchers prepared the TCRbeta library using unique molecular identifiers, the study reports. From the PCR reads, TCRdb called clonotypes with MiXCR, one entry per CDR3 protein. This table has 140,000 to 150,000 distinct CDR3 sequences, around 10% appearing once. This receptor was identified in a female patient aged 2-9 years who had a stem cell transplant for congenital amegakaryocytic thrombocytopenia, so the T cells may come from the graft donor. This sequence joins TRBV7-2 and TRBJ2-1; 9 positions agree with TRBD2. The starting material was PBMCs, mostly from graft donor cells, obtained 180 days after TCRalphabeta/CD19-depleted stem cell transplant. CDR3 DNA sequence: TGTGCCAGCAGCCGACTAGCGGACTCCTACAATGAGCAGTTCTTC. This codes for CASSRLADSYNEQFF.